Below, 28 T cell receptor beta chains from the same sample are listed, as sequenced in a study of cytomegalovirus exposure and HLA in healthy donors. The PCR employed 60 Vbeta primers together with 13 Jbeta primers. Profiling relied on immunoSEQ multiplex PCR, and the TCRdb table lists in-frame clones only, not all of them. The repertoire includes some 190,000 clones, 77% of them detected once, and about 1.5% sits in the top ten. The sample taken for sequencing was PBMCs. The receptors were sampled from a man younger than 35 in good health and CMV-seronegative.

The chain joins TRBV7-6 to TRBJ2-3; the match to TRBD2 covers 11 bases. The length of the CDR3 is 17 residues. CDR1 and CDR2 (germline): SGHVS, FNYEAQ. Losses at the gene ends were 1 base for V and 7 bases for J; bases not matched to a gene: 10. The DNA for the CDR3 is TGTGCCAGCAGCTTAGGGTTAGCGGGGGGGCGCCCGAATACGCAGTATTTT. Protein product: CASSLGLAGGRPNTQYF. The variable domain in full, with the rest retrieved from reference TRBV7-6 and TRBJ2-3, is GAGVSQSPRYKVTKRGQDVALRCDPISGHVSLYWYRQALGQGPEFLTYFNYEAQQDKSGLPNDRFSAERPEGSISTLTIQRTEQRDSAMYRCASSLGLAGGRPNTQYFGPGTRLTVL.

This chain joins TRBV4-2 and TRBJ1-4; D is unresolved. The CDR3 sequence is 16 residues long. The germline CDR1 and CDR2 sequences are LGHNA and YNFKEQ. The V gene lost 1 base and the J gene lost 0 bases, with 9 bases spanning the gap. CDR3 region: CASSQALGATNEKLFF. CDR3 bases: TGTGCCAGCAGCCAAGCTTTGGGAGCAACTAATGAAAAACTGTTTTTT.

The CDR3 is CASRKYHRYSNQPQHF. CDR3 nucleotide sequence: TGCGCCAGCAGAAAATACCACAGGTATAGCAATCAGCCCCAGCATTTT. The rearrangement uses TRBV23-1 and TRBJ1-5, with D tentatively TRBD1 (5 bases). TRBV23-1 is marked as an open reading frame, function uncertain. The CDR3 consists of 16 residues. Trimming removed 6 bases from V and 0 bases from J, with 15 bases in between.

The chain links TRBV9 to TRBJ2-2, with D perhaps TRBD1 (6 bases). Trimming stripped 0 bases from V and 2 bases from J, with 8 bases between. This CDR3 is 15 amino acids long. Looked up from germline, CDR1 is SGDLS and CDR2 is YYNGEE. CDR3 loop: CASSVVGTNTGELFF. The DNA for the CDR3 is TGTGCCAGCAGCGTAGTCGGGACAAACACCGGGGAGCTGTTTTTT.

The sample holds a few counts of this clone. The CDR3 is CASSHGTGSLSNEKLFF. The CDR3 coding sequence is TGTGCCAGCAGCCACGGGACAGGGAGTCTGTCTAATGAAAAACTGTTTTTT. V is TRBV4-2 and J is TRBJ1-4; 9 bases match TRBD1. V trimming: 3 bases; J trimming: 3 bases; junction bases outside the gene matches: 8. From germline, CDR1 is LGHNA and CDR2 YNFKEQ. This CDR3 has 17 residues.

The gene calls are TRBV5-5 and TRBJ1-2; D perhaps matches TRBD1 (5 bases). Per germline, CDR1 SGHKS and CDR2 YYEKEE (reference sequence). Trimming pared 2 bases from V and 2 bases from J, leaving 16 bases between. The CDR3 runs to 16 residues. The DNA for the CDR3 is TGTGCCAGCAGCTTTGGGGCTCCCCAGGGAAACTATGGCTACACCTTC. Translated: CASSFGAPQGNYGYTF. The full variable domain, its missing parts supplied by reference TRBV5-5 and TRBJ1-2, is DAGVTQSPTHLIKTRGQQVTLRCSPISGHKSVSWYQQVLGQGPQFIFQYYEKEERGRGNFPDRFSARQFPNYSSELNVNALLLGDSALYLCASSFGAPQGNYGYTFGSGTRLTVV.

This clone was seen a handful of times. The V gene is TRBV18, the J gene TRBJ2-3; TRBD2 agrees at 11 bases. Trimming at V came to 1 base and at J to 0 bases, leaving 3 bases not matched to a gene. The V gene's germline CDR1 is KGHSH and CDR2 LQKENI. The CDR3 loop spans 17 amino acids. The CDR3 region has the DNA TGTGCCAGCTCACCACTGGGACTAGCGGATAGCACAGATACGCAGTATTTT. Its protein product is CASSPLGLADSTDTQYF.

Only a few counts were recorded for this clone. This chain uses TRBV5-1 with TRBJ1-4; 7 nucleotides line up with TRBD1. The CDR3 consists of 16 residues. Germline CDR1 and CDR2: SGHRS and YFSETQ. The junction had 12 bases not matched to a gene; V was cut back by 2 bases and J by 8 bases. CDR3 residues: CASSFDGTAPREKLFF. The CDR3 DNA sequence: TGCGCCAGCAGCTTTGATGGGACAGCCCCTAGGGAAAAACTGTTTTTT.

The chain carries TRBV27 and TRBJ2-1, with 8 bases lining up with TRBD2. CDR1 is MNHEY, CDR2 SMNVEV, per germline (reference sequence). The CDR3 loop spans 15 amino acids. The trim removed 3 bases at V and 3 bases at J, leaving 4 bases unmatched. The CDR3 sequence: CASSFSSGSYNEQFF. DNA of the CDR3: TGTGCCAGCAGTTTTTCCAGCGGGAGCTACAATGAGCAGTTCTTC.

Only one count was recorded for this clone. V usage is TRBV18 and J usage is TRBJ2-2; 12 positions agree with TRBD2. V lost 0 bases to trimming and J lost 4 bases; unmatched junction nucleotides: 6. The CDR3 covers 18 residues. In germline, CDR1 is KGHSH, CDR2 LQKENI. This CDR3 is CASSPPASGRGGTGELFF. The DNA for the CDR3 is TGTGCCAGCTCACCACCTGCTAGCGGGAGGGGAGGCACCGGGGAGCTGTTTTTT.

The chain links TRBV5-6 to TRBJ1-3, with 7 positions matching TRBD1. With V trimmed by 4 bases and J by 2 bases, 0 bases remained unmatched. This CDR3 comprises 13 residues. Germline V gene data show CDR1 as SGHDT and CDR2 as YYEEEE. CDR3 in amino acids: CASSTGAGNTIYF. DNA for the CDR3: TGTGCCAGCAGCACAGGGGCTGGAAACACCATATATTTT.

The CDR3 protein is CASSAGGPTDTQYF. CDR3 DNA: TGCGCCAGCAGCGCCGGGGGTCCCACAGATACGCAGTATTTT. The chain recombines TRBV5-1 with TRBJ2-3, with a tentative D call TRBD2 (6 bases). CDR1 is SGHRS and CDR2 is YFSETQ in the germline V gene. V lost 4 bases, J lost 2 bases, and 11 bases lay in between. This CDR3 contains 14 residues.

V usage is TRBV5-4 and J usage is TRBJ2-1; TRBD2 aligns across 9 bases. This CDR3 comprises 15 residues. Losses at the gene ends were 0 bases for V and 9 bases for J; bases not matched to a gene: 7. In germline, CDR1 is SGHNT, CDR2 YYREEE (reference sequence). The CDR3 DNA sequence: TGTGCCAGCAGCTTGGAGGTAGCGGGAGCGGGTGAGCAGTTCTTC. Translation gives CASSLEVAGAGEQFF.

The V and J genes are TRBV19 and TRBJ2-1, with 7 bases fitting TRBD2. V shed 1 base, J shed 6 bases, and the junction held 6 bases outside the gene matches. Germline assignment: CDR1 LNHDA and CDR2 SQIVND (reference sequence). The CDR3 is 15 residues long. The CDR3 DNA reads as TGTGCCAGTAGTATAGCAAACCTAGCGGCCAATGAGCAGTTCTTC. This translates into CASSIANLAANEQFF.

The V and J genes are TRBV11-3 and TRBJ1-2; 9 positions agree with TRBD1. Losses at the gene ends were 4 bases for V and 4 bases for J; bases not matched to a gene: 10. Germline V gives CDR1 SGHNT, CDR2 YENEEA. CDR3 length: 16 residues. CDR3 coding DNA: TGTGCCAGCAGCTCCACCGGGACAGGGATGGTCTATGGCTACACCTTC. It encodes CASSSTGTGMVYGYTF.

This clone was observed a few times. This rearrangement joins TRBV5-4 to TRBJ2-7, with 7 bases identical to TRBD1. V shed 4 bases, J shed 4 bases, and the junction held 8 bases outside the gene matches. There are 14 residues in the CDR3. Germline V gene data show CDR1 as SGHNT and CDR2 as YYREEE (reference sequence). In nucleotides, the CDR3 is TGTGCCAGCAGCCCGGACAGGTATGGGTACGAGCAGTACTTC. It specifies CASSPDRYGYEQYF.

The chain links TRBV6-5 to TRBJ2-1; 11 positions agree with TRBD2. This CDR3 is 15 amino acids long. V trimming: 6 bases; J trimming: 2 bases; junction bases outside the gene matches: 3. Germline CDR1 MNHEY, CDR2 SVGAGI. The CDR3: CASSMGLAAYNEQFF. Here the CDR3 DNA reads TGTGCCAGCAGCATGGGACTAGCGGCCTACAATGAGCAGTTCTTC.

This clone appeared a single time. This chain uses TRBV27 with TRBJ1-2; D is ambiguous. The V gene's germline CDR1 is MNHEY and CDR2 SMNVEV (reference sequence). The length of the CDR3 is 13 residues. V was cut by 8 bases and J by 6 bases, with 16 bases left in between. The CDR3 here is CASSQVSGNGYTF. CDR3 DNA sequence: TGTGCCAGCTCCCAGGTCTCCGGGAATGGCTACACCTTC.

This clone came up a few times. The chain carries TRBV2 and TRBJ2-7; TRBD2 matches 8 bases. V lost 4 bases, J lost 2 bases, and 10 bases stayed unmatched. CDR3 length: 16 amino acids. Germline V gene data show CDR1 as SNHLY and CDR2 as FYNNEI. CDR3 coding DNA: TGTGCCAGCAGTGGATCACTAGCGGCTTCAACCTACGAGCAGTACTTC. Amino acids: CASSGSLAASTYEQYF. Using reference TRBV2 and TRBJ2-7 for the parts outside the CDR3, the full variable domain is EPEVTQTPSHQVTQMGQEVILRCVPISNHLYFYWYRQILGQKVEFLVSFYNNEISEKSEIFDDQFSVERPDGSNFTLKIRSTKLEDSAMYFCASSGSLAASTYEQYFGPGTRLTVT.

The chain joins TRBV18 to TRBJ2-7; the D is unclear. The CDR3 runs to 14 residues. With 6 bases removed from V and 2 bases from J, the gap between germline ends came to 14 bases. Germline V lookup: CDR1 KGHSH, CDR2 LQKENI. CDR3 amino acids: CASSTGHSPYEQYF. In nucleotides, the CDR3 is TGTGCCAGCTCTACCGGTCACAGCCCCTACGAGCAGTACTTC.

The CDR3 DNA reads as TGTGCCAGCAGCTTGGTGCAACACTCTGGGGCCAACGTCCTGACTTTC. This gives the protein CASSLVQHSGANVLTF. The chain couples TRBV11-2 to TRBJ2-6; no definite D call. Germline V CDR1 and CDR2: SGHAT, FQNNGV. V lost 3 bases and J lost 0, with 9 bases in between. This CDR3 is built from 16 residues.

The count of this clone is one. CDR3 sequence reads: CASSQVWGGGNQETQYF. In nucleotides, the CDR3 is TGCGCCAGCAGCCAAGTTTGGGGCGGGGGGAACCAAGAGACCCAGTACTTC. V and J are TRBV4-3 and TRBJ2-5, with 8 bases matching TRBD2. Germline assignment: CDR1 LGHNA and CDR2 YSLEER. V gave up 1 base and J gave up 0 bases; unmatched junction bases: 7. The CDR3 sequence is 17 residues long.

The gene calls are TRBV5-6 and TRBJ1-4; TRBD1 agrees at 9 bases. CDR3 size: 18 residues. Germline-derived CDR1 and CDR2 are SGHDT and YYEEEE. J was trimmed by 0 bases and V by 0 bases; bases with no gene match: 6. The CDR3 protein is CASSLVTGGLSTNEKLFF. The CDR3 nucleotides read TGTGCCAGCAGCTTGGTCACAGGGGGCCTATCAACTAATGAAAAACTGTTTTTT. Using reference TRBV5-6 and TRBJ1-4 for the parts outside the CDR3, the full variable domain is DAGVTQSPTHLIKTRGQQVTLRCSPKSGHDTVSWYQQALGQGPQFIFQYYEEEERQRGNFPDRFSGHQFPNYSSELNVNALLLGDSALYLCASSLVTGGLSTNEKLFFGSGTQLSVL.

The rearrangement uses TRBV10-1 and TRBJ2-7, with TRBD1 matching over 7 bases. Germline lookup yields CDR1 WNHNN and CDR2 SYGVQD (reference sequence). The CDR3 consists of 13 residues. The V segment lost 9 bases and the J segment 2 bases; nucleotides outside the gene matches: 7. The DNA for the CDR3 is TGCGCCAGGGATGACAGGGCCCCCTACGAGCAGTACTTC. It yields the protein CARDDRAPYEQYF.

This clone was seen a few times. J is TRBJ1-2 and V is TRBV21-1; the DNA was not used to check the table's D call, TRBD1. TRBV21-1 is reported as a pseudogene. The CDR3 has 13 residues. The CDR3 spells CASSAGTGQGYTF. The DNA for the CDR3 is TGTGCCAGCAGCGCCGGGACAGGGCAGGGCTACACCTTC.

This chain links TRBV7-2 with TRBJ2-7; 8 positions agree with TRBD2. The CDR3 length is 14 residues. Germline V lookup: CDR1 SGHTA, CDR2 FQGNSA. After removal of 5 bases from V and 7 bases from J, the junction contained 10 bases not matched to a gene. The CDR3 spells CASSHGLAIEEQYF. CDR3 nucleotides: TGTGCCAGCAGCCATGGACTAGCAATTGAAGAGCAGTACTTC.

This CDR3 reads CASSQGQGIYYEQYF. The CDR3 DNA reads as TGTGCCAGCAGCCAGGGACAGGGGATTTACTACGAGCAGTACTTC. The rearrangement links TRBV7-9 to TRBJ2-7, with 10 bases fitting TRBD1. This CDR3 spans 15 amino acids. Germline V gene sequence: CDR1 SEHNR, CDR2 FQNEAQ (reference sequence). V lost 5 bases and J lost 3; bases outside the gene matches: 7.

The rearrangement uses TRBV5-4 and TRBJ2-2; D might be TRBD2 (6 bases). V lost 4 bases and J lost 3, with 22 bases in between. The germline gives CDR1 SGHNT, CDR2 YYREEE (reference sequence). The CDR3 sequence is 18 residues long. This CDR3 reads CASSHRAGPPGYTGELFF. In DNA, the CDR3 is TGTGCCAGCAGCCACCGCGCGGGACCACCTGGTTACACCGGGGAGCTGTTTTTT.